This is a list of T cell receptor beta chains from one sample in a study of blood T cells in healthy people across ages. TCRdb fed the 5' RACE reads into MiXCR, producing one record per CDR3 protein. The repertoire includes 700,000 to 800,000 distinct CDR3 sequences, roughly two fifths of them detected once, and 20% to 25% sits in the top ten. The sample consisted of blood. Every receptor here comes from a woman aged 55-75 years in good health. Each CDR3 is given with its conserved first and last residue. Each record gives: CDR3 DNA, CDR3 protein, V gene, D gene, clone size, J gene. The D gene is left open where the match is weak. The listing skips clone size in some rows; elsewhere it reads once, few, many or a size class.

CDR3 DNA: TGTGCCAGCAGTGAGGGGGGACTAGCGGGACGGAATGAGCAGTTCTTC; CDR3 protein: CASSEGGLAGRNEQFF; V gene: TRBV25-1; D gene: TRBD2; clone size: NA; J gene: TRBJ2-1
CDR3 DNA: TGCGCCAGCAGTCAATCTATTCTTTCCAGGATCTCCTACGAGCAGTACTTC; CDR3 protein: CASSQSILSRISYEQYF; V gene: TRBV23-1; D gene: NA; clone size: NA; J gene: TRBJ2-7
CDR3 DNA: TGTGCCAGCAGCCAAGATGGTGCTAGCGAGACCTCCGAGCAGTACTTC; CDR3 protein: CASSQDGASETSEQYF; V gene: TRBV4-2; D gene: NA; clone size: NA; J gene: TRBJ2-7
CDR3 DNA: TGCGCCAGCAGCCCTGCTAGCGGGGGGGTAATAGATACGCAGTATTTT; CDR3 protein: CASSPASGGVIDTQYF; V gene: TRBV5-1; D gene: TRBD2; clone size: NA; J gene: TRBJ2-3
CDR3 DNA: TGTGCCAGCAGCTTAGGGACACCATTCGAGCAGTACTTC; CDR3 protein: CASSLGTPFEQYF; V gene: TRBV7-2; D gene: NA; clone size: NA; J gene: TRBJ2-7
CDR3 DNA: TGCAGTGCTAGAGTTTCTAGCGGGGGGACTGAGCAGTTCTTC; CDR3 protein: CSARVSSGGTEQFF; V gene: TRBV20-1; D gene: TRBD2; clone size: NA; J gene: TRBJ2-1
CDR3 DNA: TGTGCCAGCTCGCCAGTAGAAACGGCCGTTCCGTACTTC; CDR3 protein: CASSPVETAVPYF; V gene: TRBV18; D gene: NA; clone size: NA; J gene: TRBJ2-7
CDR3 DNA: TGTGCCAGCAGCAAAGCGACTAGCGGGGGCCCCTACAATGAGCAGTTCTTC; CDR3 protein: CASSKATSGGPYNEQFF; V gene: TRBV21-1; D gene: NA; clone size: NA; J gene: TRBJ2-1
CDR3 DNA: TGTGCCAGCAGCCTCACCGGGACAGGGAGTAATTCACCCCTCCACTTT; CDR3 protein: CASSLTGTGSNSPLHF; V gene: TRBV11-2; D gene: TRBD1; clone size: NA; J gene: TRBJ1-6
CDR3 DNA: TGCAGCGTTGTAGGATCGGCCAAAAACATTCAGTACTTC; CDR3 protein: CSVVGSAKNIQYF; V gene: TRBV29-1; D gene: NA; clone size: NA; J gene: TRBJ2-4
CDR3 DNA: TGCAGTGCTAGGGCAGGAAGGTCTGGGGCCAACGTCCCGACTTTC; CDR3 protein: CSARAGRSGANVPTF; V gene: TRBV20-1; D gene: NA; clone size: NA; J gene: TRBJ2-6
CDR3 DNA: TGTGCCAGCAGCCCCCGAAAGGTGGAAGAGACCCAGTACTTC; CDR3 protein: CASSPRKVEETQYF; V gene: TRBV3-1; D gene: NA; clone size: NA; J gene: TRBJ2-5
CDR3 DNA: TGTGCCATCAGTGCGGGCCAGACGAGCTCCTACGAGCAGTACTTC; CDR3 protein: CAISAGQTSSYEQYF; V gene: TRBV10-3; D gene: NA; clone size: many; J gene: TRBJ2-7
CDR3 DNA: TGTGCCAGCAGCTTAGGGGGATACCGGGACAGAGTTTACAATGAGCAGTTCTTC; CDR3 protein: CASSLGGYRDRVYNEQFF; V gene: TRBV11-3; D gene: TRBD1; clone size: NA; J gene: TRBJ2-1
CDR3 DNA: TGTGCCAGTAGCTCAGAGGGGGTTCGGGAAGAAAAACTGTTTTTT; CDR3 protein: CASSSEGVREEKLFF; V gene: TRBV5-6; D gene: NA; clone size: NA; J gene: TRBJ1-4
CDR3 DNA: TGTGCCAGCAGTTTAAATGGGGCTGAGACCCAGTACTTC; CDR3 protein: CASSLNGAETQYF; V gene: TRBV12-3/TRBV12-4; D gene: NA; clone size: NA; J gene: TRBJ2-5
CDR3 DNA: TGTGCCAGCAGCTTTAAAGCGGGAGGGGGCAATGAGCAGTACTTC; CDR3 protein: CASSFKAGGGNEQYF; V gene: TRBV7-2; D gene: TRBD2; clone size: NA; J gene: TRBJ2-7
CDR3 DNA: TGTGCCAGCAGCCAAGCCGCACGGGGGATCACTGAAGCTTTCTTT; CDR3 protein: CASSQAARGITEAFF; V gene: TRBV4-2; D gene: NA; clone size: NA; J gene: TRBJ1-1
CDR3 DNA: TGCAGTGCTAGACAGACTAGCGGGGCCTACAATGAGCAGTTCTTC; CDR3 protein: CSARQTSGAYNEQFF; V gene: TRBV20-1; D gene: TRBD2; clone size: many; J gene: TRBJ2-1
CDR3 DNA: TGTGCCAGCAGTCAACAAGACAGCTACACCGGGGAGCTGTTTTTT; CDR3 protein: CASSQQDSYTGELFF; V gene: TRBV2; D gene: NA; clone size: NA; J gene: TRBJ2-2
CDR3 DNA: TGCGCCAGCAGCTTGGGCCAGGGTGAAGGCGAGCAGTACTTC; CDR3 protein: CASSLGQGEGEQYF; V gene: TRBV5-1; D gene: NA; clone size: few; J gene: TRBJ2-7
CDR3 DNA: TGTGCCAGCAGCACCGCTAGGACTAGCGGGGAGTCCGAGCAGTACTTC; CDR3 protein: CASSTARTSGESEQYF; V gene: TRBV7-9; D gene: TRBD2; clone size: NA; J gene: TRBJ2-7
CDR3 DNA: TGTGCCAGCAGCGCCCAAGGTTTTGGAGGTGAGCAGTTCTTC; CDR3 protein: CASSAQGFGGEQFF; V gene: TRBV7-2; D gene: NA; clone size: NA; J gene: TRBJ2-1
CDR3 DNA: TGCGCCAGCAGCCAAGATAACCCCTACAATGAGCAGTACTTC; CDR3 protein: CASSQDNPYNEQYF; V gene: TRBV4-1; D gene: NA; clone size: few; J gene: TRBJ2-7
CDR3 DNA: TGTGCCAGCAGCCAATGGACTAGCGGGGGGGCTTTCGATAATGAGCAGTTCTTC; CDR3 protein: CASSQWTSGGAFDNEQFF; V gene: TRBV3-1; D gene: TRBD2; clone size: NA; J gene: TRBJ2-1
CDR3 DNA: TGCAGCGTTAGCGGGAGGGCAGCCTCTAGCACAGATACGCAGTATTTT; CDR3 protein: CSVSGRAASSTDTQYF; V gene: TRBV29-1; D gene: TRBD2; clone size: NA; J gene: TRBJ2-3
CDR3 DNA: TGTGCCACCTCGCCGGGCAGGGGCTATGGCTACACCTTC; CDR3 protein: CATSPGRGYGYTF; V gene: TRBV12-3/TRBV12-4; D gene: NA; clone size: NA; J gene: TRBJ1-2
CDR3 DNA: TGTGCCAGCAGCCAAGTCGGTGAACAAGAGACCCAGTACTTC; CDR3 protein: CASSQVGEQETQYF; V gene: TRBV4-2; D gene: NA; clone size: NA; J gene: TRBJ2-5
CDR3 DNA: TGTGCCAGCAGCTTTGGCAGCTATTCACCCCTCCACTTT; CDR3 protein: CASSFGSYSPLHF; V gene: TRBV11-2; D gene: NA; clone size: NA; J gene: TRBJ1-6
CDR3 DNA: TGTGCCATCAGACAGACTGGGACCCACTCCTATAATTCACCCCTCCACTTT; CDR3 protein: CAIRQTGTHSYNSPLHF; V gene: TRBV10-3; D gene: NA; clone size: few; J gene: TRBJ1-6
CDR3 DNA: TGTGCCAGCAGTTACGACAGGGGGAATGAAGGGGAGCAGTACTTC; CDR3 protein: CASSYDRGNEGEQYF; V gene: TRBV6-6; D gene: TRBD1; clone size: few; J gene: TRBJ2-4
CDR3 DNA: TGTGCCAGCAGTTCGACGGGCCCTGGAGCTTTCTTT; CDR3 protein: CASSSTGPGAFF; V gene: TRBV27; D gene: NA; clone size: NA; J gene: TRBJ1-1
CDR3 DNA: TGTGCCAGCAGCAACCGGGACAGGGGGCGACCCAATCAGCCCCAGCATTTT; CDR3 protein: CASSNRDRGRPNQPQHF; V gene: TRBV21-1; D gene: NA; clone size: few; J gene: TRBJ1-5
CDR3 DNA: TGTGCCAGCAGCTTGAGGATTGCGGGGAACTCGCTCGGGACCCAGTACTTC; CDR3 protein: CASSLRIAGNSLGTQYF; V gene: TRBV7-2; D gene: NA; clone size: NA; J gene: TRBJ2-5
CDR3 DNA: TGTGCCAGCAGCTTAGGAGCGGGAGGGGTTTTAGATGAGCAGTTCTTC; CDR3 protein: CASSLGAGGVLDEQFF; V gene: TRBV7-3; D gene: TRBD2; clone size: NA; J gene: TRBJ2-1
CDR3 DNA: TGCAGTGCTAGGCCCCAGCCTTACAATGAGCAGTTCTTC; CDR3 protein: CSARPQPYNEQFF; V gene: TRBV20-1; D gene: NA; clone size: NA; J gene: TRBJ2-1
CDR3 DNA: TGTGCCAGCAGTTTGGAATGGCGGGACGGTGAGCAGTTCTTC; CDR3 protein: CASSLEWRDGEQFF; V gene: TRBV28; D gene: NA; clone size: NA; J gene: TRBJ2-1
CDR3 DNA: TGCAGTGCTGGAAGACAGGGAAATAGGTCACCCCTCCACTTT; CDR3 protein: CSAGRQGNRSPLHF; V gene: TRBV20-1; D gene: TRBD1; clone size: NA; J gene: TRBJ1-6
CDR3 DNA: TGTGCCAGCAGCCAAGGCGAACGGACGATTAGCACAGATACGCAGTATTTT; CDR3 protein: CASSQGERTISTDTQYF; V gene: TRBV14; D gene: NA; clone size: NA; J gene: TRBJ2-3
CDR3 DNA: TGCGCCAGCAGCCAGTCGAGGGACAGGGTCGAGTTTGAGCAGTTCTTC; CDR3 protein: CASSQSRDRVEFEQFF; V gene: TRBV4-1; D gene: TRBD1; clone size: NA; J gene: TRBJ2-1
CDR3 DNA: TGTGCCAGCAGTAGGGATGGGACAGGCCCTGAGCAGTTCTTC; CDR3 protein: CASSRDGTGPEQFF; V gene: TRBV6-5; D gene: TRBD1; clone size: few; J gene: TRBJ2-1
CDR3 DNA: TGTGCCAGCGCGCCGTTCGGCGATGAGCAGTTCTTC; CDR3 protein: CASAPFGDEQFF; V gene: TRBV2; D gene: NA; clone size: NA; J gene: TRBJ2-1